The subject of this entry is one TCR beta chain. Its antigen is undetermined. The germline CDR1 and CDR2 sequences are MNHEY and SVGAGI. V shed 1 base, J shed 4 bases, and the junction held 5 bases outside the gene matches. The CDR3 runs to 16 residues. The data are from a study of cytomegalovirus exposure and HLA in healthy donors. Study details: Researchers found that about four fifths of some 400 genotyped donors fell within the Caucasian-associated ancestry cluster. Study observations and caveats: Follow-up analysis seemed to connect common viral pathogens with several of the most significant clusters identified.

Primers included in the PCR were 60 Vbeta and 13 Jbeta primers. Profiled with immunoSEQ multiplex PCR; TCRdb holds only in-frame clones, not every one. The sample includes some 89,000 clones, roughly 80% of them seen just once. The sample comprised PBMCs. The receptor's source is a woman in her 30s in good health and CMV-seronegative. The chain combines TRBV6-5 with TRBJ2-7; 12 bases align to TRBD2. CDR3 sequence (DNA): TGTGCCAGCAGTTACTTCGGACTAGCGGGGAGATACGAGCAGTACTTC. It encodes CASSYFGLAGRYEQYF.